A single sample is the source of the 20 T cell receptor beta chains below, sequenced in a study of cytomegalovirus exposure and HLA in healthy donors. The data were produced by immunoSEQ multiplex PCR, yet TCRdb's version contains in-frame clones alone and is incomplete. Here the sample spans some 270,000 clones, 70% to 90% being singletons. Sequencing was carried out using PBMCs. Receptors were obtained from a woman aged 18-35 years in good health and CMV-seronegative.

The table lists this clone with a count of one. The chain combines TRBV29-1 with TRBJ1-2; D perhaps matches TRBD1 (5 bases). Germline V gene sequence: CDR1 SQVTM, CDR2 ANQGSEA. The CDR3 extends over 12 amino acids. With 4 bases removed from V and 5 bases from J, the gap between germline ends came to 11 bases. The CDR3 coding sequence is TGCAGCGTTGGGGAGGGGTGGTATGGCTACACCTTC. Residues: CSVGEGWYGYTF.

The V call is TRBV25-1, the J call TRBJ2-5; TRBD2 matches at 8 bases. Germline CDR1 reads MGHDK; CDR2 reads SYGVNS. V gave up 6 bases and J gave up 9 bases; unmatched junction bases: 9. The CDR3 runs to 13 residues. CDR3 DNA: TGTGCCAGCAGACAGGCGGGAGGTGGGGCCCAGTACTTC. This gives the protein CASRQAGGGAQYF.

The CDR3 DNA sequence: TGTGCCAGCAGCTTGAAGGGGCTTTCCATGAACACTGAAGCTTTCTTT. It encodes CASSLKGLSMNTEAFF. The rearrangement joins TRBV5-6 to TRBJ1-1; a possible D gene is TRBD1 (5 bases). The V end was cut by 1 base, the J end by 0 bases, with 13 bases between. The CDR3 contains 16 residues. CDR1 and CDR2 from the germline V gene are SGHDT and YYEEEE.

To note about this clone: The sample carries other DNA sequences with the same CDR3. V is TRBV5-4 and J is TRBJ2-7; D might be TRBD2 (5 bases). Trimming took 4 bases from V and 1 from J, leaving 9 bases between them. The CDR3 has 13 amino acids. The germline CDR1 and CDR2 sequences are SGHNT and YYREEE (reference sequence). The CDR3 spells CASSPSGSYEQYF. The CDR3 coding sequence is TGTGCCAGCAGCCCCTCGGGGTCCTACGAGCAGTACTTC. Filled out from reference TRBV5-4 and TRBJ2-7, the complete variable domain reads ETGVTQSPTHLIKTRGQQVTLRCSSQSGHNTVSWYQQALGQGPQFIFQYYREEENGRGNFPPRFSGLQFPNYSSELNVNALELDDSALYLCASSPSGSYEQYFGPGTRLTVT.

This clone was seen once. The CDR3 spells CASSLEARGYTF. The CDR3 bases are TGTGCCAGCAGTTTAGAGGCCAGAGGCTACACCTTC. V and J are TRBV28 and TRBJ1-2; the D is unclear. Germline V gene data show CDR1 as MDHEN and CDR2 as SYDVKM. The length of the CDR3 is 12 residues. V dropped 2 bases and J dropped 8 bases, with 9 bases sitting between them.

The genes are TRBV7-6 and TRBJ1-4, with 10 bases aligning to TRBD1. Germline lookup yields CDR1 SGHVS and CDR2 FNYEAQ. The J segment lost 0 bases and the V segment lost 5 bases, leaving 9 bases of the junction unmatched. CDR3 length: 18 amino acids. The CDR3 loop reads CASSPRQGALATNEKLFF. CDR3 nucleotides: TGTGCCAGCAGCCCCCGACAGGGGGCATTAGCAACTAATGAAAAACTGTTTTTT.

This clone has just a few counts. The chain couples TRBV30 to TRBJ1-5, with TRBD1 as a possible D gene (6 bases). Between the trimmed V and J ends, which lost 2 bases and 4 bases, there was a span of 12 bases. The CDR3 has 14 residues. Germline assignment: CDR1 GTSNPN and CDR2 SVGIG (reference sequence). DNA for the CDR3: TGTGCCTGGAGTTCCCGGGACAAGAATCAGCCCCAGCATTTT. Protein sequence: CAWSSRDKNQPQHF. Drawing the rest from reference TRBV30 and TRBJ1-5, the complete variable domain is SQTIHQWPATLVQPVGSPLSLECTVEGTSNPNLYWYRQAAGRGLQLLFYSVGIGQISSEVPQNLSASRPQDRQFILSSKKLLLSDSGFYLCAWSSRDKNQPQHFGDGTRLSIL.

The CDR3 DNA sequence: TGTGCCAGCAGCCAGACAGGGGATTATGGCTACACCTTC. Its translation is CASSQTGDYGYTF. The rearrangement uses TRBV11-2 and TRBJ1-2; TRBD1 agrees at 8 bases. Unmatched junction bases numbered 4, after V lost 5 bases and J lost 5 bases. There are 13 residues in the CDR3. CDR1 and CDR2 from the germline V gene are SGHAT and FQNNGV.

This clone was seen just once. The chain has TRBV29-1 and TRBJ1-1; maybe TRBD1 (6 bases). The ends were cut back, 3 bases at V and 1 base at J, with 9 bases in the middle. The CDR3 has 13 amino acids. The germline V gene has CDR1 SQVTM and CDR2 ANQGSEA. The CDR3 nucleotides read TGCAGCGTTGACACAGGGACGAACACTGAAGCTTTCTTT. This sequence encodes CSVDTGTNTEAFF.

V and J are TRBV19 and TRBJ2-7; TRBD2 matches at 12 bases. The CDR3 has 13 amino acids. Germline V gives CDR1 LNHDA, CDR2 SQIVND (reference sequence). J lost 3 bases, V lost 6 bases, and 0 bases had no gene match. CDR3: CASRTSGSYEQYF. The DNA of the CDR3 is TGTGCCAGTAGGACTAGCGGGAGCTACGAGCAGTACTTC.

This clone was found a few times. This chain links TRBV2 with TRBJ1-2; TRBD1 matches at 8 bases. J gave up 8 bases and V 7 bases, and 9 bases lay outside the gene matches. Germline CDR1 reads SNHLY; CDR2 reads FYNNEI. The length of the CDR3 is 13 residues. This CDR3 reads CASTLDRVGGYTF. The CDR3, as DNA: TGTGCCAGCACCTTGGACAGGGTGGGCGGCTACACCTTC. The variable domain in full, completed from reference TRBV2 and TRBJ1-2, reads EPEVTQTPSHQVTQMGQEVILRCVPISNHLYFYWYRQILGQKVEFLVSFYNNEISEKSEIFDDQFSVERPDGSNFTLKIRSTKLEDSAMYFCASTLDRVGGYTFGSGTRLTVV.

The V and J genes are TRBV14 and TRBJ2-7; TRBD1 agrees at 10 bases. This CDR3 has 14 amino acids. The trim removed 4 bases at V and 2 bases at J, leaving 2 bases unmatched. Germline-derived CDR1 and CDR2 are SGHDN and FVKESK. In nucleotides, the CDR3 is TGTGCCAGCAGCCTGGGGACAGGGGCCTACGAGCAGTACTTC. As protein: CASSLGTGAYEQYF.

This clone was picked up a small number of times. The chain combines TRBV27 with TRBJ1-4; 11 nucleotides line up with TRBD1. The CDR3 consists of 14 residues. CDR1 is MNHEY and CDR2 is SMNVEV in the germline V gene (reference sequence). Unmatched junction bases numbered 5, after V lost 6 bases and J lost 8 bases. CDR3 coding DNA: TGTGCCAGCAGGGGGGACAGGGGGAGCGAAAAACTGTTTTTT. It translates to CASRGDRGSEKLFF.

The CDR3 bases are TGTGCCAGCGGGGACAGGGGGCCCATCACTGAAGCTTTCTTT. This encodes CASGDRGPITEAFF. The chain combines TRBV28 with TRBJ1-1, with TRBD1 matching 12 bases. Per germline, CDR1 MDHEN and CDR2 SYDVKM. This CDR3 has 14 amino acids. Trimming removed 8 bases from V and 4 bases from J; junction bases left unmatched: 5. Looking up the rest from reference TRBV28 and TRBJ1-1 gives the full variable domain: DVKVTQSSRYLVKRTGEKVFLECVQDMDHENMFWYRQDPGLGLRLIYFSYDVKMKEKGDIPEGYSVSREKKERFSLILESASTNQTSMYLCASGDRGPITEAFFGQGTRLTVV.

In DNA form, the CDR3 reads TGTGCCAGCAGCGCCGGGAAAACCCTTAGCACAGATACGCAGTATTTT. Amino acid sequence: CASSAGKTLSTDTQYF. J is TRBJ2-3 and V is TRBV9; the D gene is possibly TRBD2 (5 bases). V dropped 3 bases and J dropped 0 bases, with 14 bases sitting between them. Germline CDR1 and CDR2: SGDLS and YYNGEE. CDR3 length: 16 amino acids.

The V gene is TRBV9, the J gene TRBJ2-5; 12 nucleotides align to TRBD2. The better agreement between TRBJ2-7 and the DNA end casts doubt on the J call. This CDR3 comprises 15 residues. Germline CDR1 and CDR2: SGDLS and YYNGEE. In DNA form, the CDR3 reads TGTGCCAGCAGCGTGACTAGCGGGAGAAAGTACGAGCAGTACTTC. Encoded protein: CASSVTSGRKYEQYF.

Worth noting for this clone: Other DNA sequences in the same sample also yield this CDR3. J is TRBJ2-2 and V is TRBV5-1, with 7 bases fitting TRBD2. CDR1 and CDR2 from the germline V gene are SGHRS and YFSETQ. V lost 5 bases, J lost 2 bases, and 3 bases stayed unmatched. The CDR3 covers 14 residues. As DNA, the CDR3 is TGCGCCAGCAGTCCGGGGGGAAACACCGGGGAGCTGTTTTTT. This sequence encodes CASSPGGNTGELFF.

Here the CDR3 reads CASSLVPGTEQFF. Written as DNA, the CDR3 is TGTGCCAGCAGCTTAGTTCCGGGTACTGAGCAGTTCTTC. The chain recombines TRBV11-3 with TRBJ2-1, with unresolved D. CDR1 is SGHNT, CDR2 YENEEA, per germline. V was clipped by 1 base and J by 9 bases, with 10 bases between them. The CDR3 has 13 amino acids.

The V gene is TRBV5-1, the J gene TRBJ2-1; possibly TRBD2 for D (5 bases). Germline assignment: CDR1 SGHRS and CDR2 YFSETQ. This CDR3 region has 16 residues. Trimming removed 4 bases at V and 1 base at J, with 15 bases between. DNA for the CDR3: TGCGCCAGCAGCGCCGGAGATGAGGGATCCTACAATGAGCAGTTCTTC. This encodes CASSAGDEGSYNEQFF.

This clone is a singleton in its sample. This chain's CDR3 is CASGRTGRASRGGQPQHF. The CDR3 nucleotides read TGTGCCAGCGGCCGGACAGGGAGGGCGTCGCGCGGTGGCCAGCCCCAGCATTTT. This chain links TRBV27 with TRBJ1-5; TRBD1 matches 8 bases. Trimming cost V 8 bases and J 7 bases; bases outside gene matches: 22. Per germline, CDR1 MNHEY and CDR2 SMNVEV (reference sequence). The CDR3 spans 18 residues.